This TCR beta chain comes out of a study of blood T cell repertoires in COVID-19. Study context: Collection of acute and convalescent COVID-19 samples took place in the United States, Italy and Spain. Sources were T cells, B-cell-depleted T cells, or PBMCs; the material itself was cDNA or gDNA.

Using immunoSEQ multiplex PCR, the repertoire was profiled, and TCRdb retains in-frame clones only, with some absent. The sample records about 73,000 clones, over 75% being singletons. The CDR3 consists of 14 residues. V was trimmed by 5 bases and J by 4 bases, leaving 12 bases between them. Germline V gene lookup returns CDR1 LGHDT and CDR2 YNNKEL (reference sequence). The V call is TRBV3-1 (or the pseudogene TRBV3-2), the J call TRBJ2-1, with D unresolved. Sequences were obtained from peripheral blood. The receptor comes from a woman aged 60-75 years with acute or convalescent COVID-19. The CDR3 coding sequence is TGTGCCAGCAGCGGGCCCACCTCGTACAATGAGCAGTTCTTC. It specifies CASSGPTSYNEQFF.